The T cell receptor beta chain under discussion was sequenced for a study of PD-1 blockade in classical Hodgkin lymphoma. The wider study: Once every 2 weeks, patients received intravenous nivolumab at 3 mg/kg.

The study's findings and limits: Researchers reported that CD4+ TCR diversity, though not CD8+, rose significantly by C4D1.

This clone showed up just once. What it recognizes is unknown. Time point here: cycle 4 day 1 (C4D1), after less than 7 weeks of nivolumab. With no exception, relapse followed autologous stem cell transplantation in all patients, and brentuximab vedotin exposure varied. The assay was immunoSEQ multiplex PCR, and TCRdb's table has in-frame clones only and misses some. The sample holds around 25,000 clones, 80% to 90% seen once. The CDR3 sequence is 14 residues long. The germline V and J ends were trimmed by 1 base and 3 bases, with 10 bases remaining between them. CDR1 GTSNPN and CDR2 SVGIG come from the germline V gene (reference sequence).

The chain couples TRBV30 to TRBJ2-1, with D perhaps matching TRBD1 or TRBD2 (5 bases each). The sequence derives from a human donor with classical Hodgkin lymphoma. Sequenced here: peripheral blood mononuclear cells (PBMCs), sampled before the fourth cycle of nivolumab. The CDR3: CAWSGGVSYNEQFF. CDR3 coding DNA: TGTGCCTGGAGTGGAGGGGTGAGCTACAATGAGCAGTTCTTC.